Listed here is a single T cell receptor (beta chain). The sample belongs to a study of brain T cells in children with intractable seizures. Using immunoSEQ multiplex PCR, the repertoire was profiled, and TCRdb retains in-frame clones only, with some absent. The profile shows 88,000 or so clones, about 90% of them singletons. This CDR3 spans 15 amino acids. CDR1 and CDR2 from the germline V gene are SGHDN and FVKESK. With 5 bases removed from V and 0 bases from J, the gap between germline ends came to 14 bases. The sequencing here drew on peripheral blood, taken at surgery. The chain uses TRBV14 and TRBJ2-7, with D maybe TRBD2 (6 bases). This TCR was recovered from a girl aged 2 to 9 with Rasmussen encephalitis and intractable seizures. The CDR3 bases are TGTGCCAGCAGCTTCGGGGACTTGAGCTCCTACGAGCAGTACTTC. Translated, it gives CASSFGDLSSYEQYF.